A single T cell receptor (beta chain) is shown here with its context. This entry comes from a study of cytotoxic CD8 clonotypes in ibrutinib-treated CLL. Overall study: Patient counts were ten to eleven relapsed/refractory, under 16 treatment-naive and under 18 IGHV unmutated.

This table comes from immunoSEQ multiplex PCR, and its TCRdb copy is limited to in-frame clones, with some not included. The repertoire holds about 310,000 clones, with about 80% as singletons. This CDR3 is 15 amino acids long. Germline V gives CDR1 SEHNR, CDR2 FQNEAQ (reference sequence). Trimming pared 3 bases from V and 1 base from J, leaving 10 bases between. The material sequenced was PBMCs, taken before ibrutinib treatment. The sequence derives from a human donor with chronic lymphocytic leukemia. This chain joins TRBV7-9 and TRBJ2-1, with D unresolved. The CDR3 protein is CASSFELLSYNEQFF. The DNA of the CDR3 is TGTGCCAGCAGCTTTGAGTTGTTATCCTACAATGAGCAGTTCTTC.